The 12 T cell receptor beta chains listed next were all sequenced from one sample in a study of Ad26.COV2.S vaccination and SARS-CoV-2 variants (dated by TCRdb to the early 2020s). The library relied on the immunoSEQ multiplex PCR assay. The table was pulled from immuneACCESS by TCRdb, which kept in-frame rearrangements only. Such tables lose some clones; where checked, under half of the loss comes from unresolved V genes, and the rest has no known cause. The sample has more than 300,000 clones on record, about 82% of them singletons. Of the sample, 1.9% is held by the ten largest clones. In the paper's terms, the treatment or condition label means: around 19 received Ad26.COV2.S at low or high dose, single or two shots; about five received placebo; per-sample allocation not given. Repertoires of vaccine and placebo recipients were sequenced from samples collected on day 63 after the first injection.

The starting material was peripheral blood, obtained in a trial of Ad26.COV2.S vaccine versus placebo. The receptors derive from a person aged 18-60 years who received the Ad26.COV2.S COVID-19 vaccine or a placebo.

V gene TRBV15 combines with J gene TRBJ2-7, with D possibly matching TRBD2 (6 bases). The germline V gene encodes CDR1 LNHNV and CDR2 YYDKDF (reference sequence). V was trimmed by 4 bases and J by 7 bases, leaving 23 bases between them. This CDR3 comprises 16 residues. The CDR3 reads CATSNFGTGFTEEQYF. Here the CDR3 DNA reads TGTGCCACCAGCAACTTCGGGACTGGCTTTACGGAGGAGCAGTACTTC.

This clone was detected a few times. V and J are TRBV6-5 and TRBJ1-2, with D hard to call. The ends were cut back, 3 bases at V and 8 bases at J, with 19 bases in the middle. The CDR3 loop spans 15 amino acids. CDR1 and CDR2 (germline): MNHEY, SVGAGI. The CDR3 DNA sequence: TGTGCCAGCAGTTATCTGTCCGGAGAGGGAGGGGGCTACACCTTC. Amino acids: CASSYLSGEGGGYTF.

The chain employs TRBV4-1 and TRBJ1-4; the D gene is possibly TRBD1 (6 bases). Trimming removed 6 bases from V and 3 bases from J, with 14 bases in between. CDR3 length: 15 amino acids. Germline CDR1 is MGHRA and CDR2 is YSYEKL. Here the CDR3 reads CASSQSQGPNEKLFF. The DNA of the CDR3 is TGCGCCAGCAGTCAGTCACAGGGACCTAATGAAAAACTGTTTTTT.

CDR3 nucleotides: TGTGCCAGCAGCTTGGACGGCCTCTACGAGCAGTACTTC. This encodes CASSLDGLYEQYF. This sequence joins TRBV5-4 and TRBJ2-7, with D unresolved. Germline V gene sequence: CDR1 SGHNT, CDR2 YYREEE (reference sequence). This CDR3 spans 13 amino acids. The germline V and J ends were trimmed by 0 bases and 3 bases, with 7 bases remaining between them.

The rearrangement joins TRBV18 to TRBJ2-7; D is ambiguous. V was shortened by 3 bases and J by 4 bases, with 28 bases between the two germline ends. This CDR3 is 19 amino acids long. Germline CDR1 KGHSH, CDR2 LQKENI. The CDR3 protein is CASSPNPRAFRALWYEQYF. CDR3 nucleotide sequence: TGTGCCAGCTCACCCAATCCAAGGGCATTTCGGGCTCTTTGGTACGAGCAGTACTTC.

The rearrangement links TRBV7-8 to TRBJ1-1, with D possibly being TRBD1 (6 bases). There are 15 residues in the CDR3. V lost 5 bases to trimming and J lost 0 bases, with 13 bases between them. Germline lookup yields CDR1 SGHVS and CDR2 FQNEAQ. CDR3 sequence reads: CASSRRDKMNTEAFF. CDR3 coding DNA: TGTGCCAGCAGCCGCAGGGACAAAATGAACACTGAAGCTTTCTTT. Complete variable domain (other parts from reference TRBV7-8 and TRBJ1-1): GAGVSQSPRYKVAKRGQDVALRCDPISGHVSLFWYQQALGQGPEFLTYFQNEAQLDKSGLPSDRFFAERPEGSVSTLKIQRTQQEDSAVYLCASSRRDKMNTEAFFGQGTRLTVV.

J is TRBJ2-5 and V is TRBV18; TRBD1 might be the D (6 bases). Germline assignment: CDR1 KGHSH and CDR2 LQKENI. The CDR3 contains 18 residues. V dropped 0 bases and J dropped 2 bases, with 19 bases sitting between them. DNA of the CDR3: TGTGCCAGCTCACCACCGGCCAGGGGAAAAGCCGAACAAGAGACCCAGTACTTC. It encodes CASSPPARGKAEQETQYF.

CDR3 sequence (DNA): TGCGCCAGCAGCCAAGATCTGGCGGGGGGCGGTCGTAATGAAAAACTGTTTTTT. Its protein product is CASSQDLAGGGRNEKLFF. V and J are TRBV4-3 and TRBJ1-4; tentative D call: TRBD1 (6 bases). V was trimmed by 0 bases and J by 4 bases, leaving 18 bases between them. The CDR3 totals 18 residues. Germline V gene data show CDR1 as LGHNA and CDR2 as YSLEER.

The chain recombines TRBV5-1 with TRBJ2-2; D not certain. V lost 0 bases and J lost 3, with 6 bases in between. The length of the CDR3 is 14 residues. Germline CDR1 and CDR2: SGHRS and YFSETQ. The CDR3 DNA reads TGCGCCAGCAGCTTGGGGGATTACACCGGGGAGCTGTTTTTT. The encoded protein is CASSLGDYTGELFF. The variable domain in full, completed from reference TRBV5-1 and TRBJ2-2, reads KAGVTQTPRYLIKTRGQQVTLSCSPISGHRSVSWYQQTPGQGLQFLFEYFSETQRNKGNFPGRFSGRQFSNSRSEMNVSTLELGDSALYLCASSLGDYTGELFFGEGSRLTVL.

V and J are TRBV6-5 and TRBJ2-7, with D possibly matching TRBD2 (6 bases). V shed 0 bases and J shed 0 bases, with 9 bases lying between them. CDR1 and CDR2 (germline): MNHEY, SVGAGI. This CDR3 region has 15 residues. CDR3 nucleotides: TGTGCCAGCAGTTACTCCGGGGACTCCTCCTACGAGCAGTACTTC. Protein: CASSYSGDSSYEQYF.

The chain combines TRBV10-3 with TRBJ1-5, with TRBD1 matching over 9 bases. This CDR3 comprises 16 residues. J was trimmed by 3 bases and V by 2 bases; bases with no gene match: 5. Germline V gene data show CDR1 as ENHRY and CDR2 as SYGVKD. CDR3 bases: TGTGCCATCAGTGAGCGGACAGGGGTGAACAATCAGCCCCAGCATTTT. This gives the protein CAISERTGVNNQPQHF.

The chain is built from TRBV4-2 and TRBJ2-7, with D perhaps TRBD2 (5 bases). Trimming took off 4 bases at V and 0 bases at J, with 10 bases between the two ends. The CDR3 runs to 14 residues. The germline V gene has CDR1 LGHNA and CDR2 YNFKEQ. The DNA for the CDR3 is TGTGCCAGCAGCCGCGGGCCCGACTCCTACGAGCAGTACTTC. Its protein is CASSRGPDSYEQYF.